This entry lists 31 T cell receptor beta chains sequenced from one sample in a study of blood T cell repertoires in COVID-19. Sequencing was performed with immunoSEQ multiplex PCR; in TCRdb, only in-frame clones are kept and a portion is missing. The sample consists of 100,000 to 150,000 clones, 65% to 90% of them appearing once. The sample was peripheral blood. Receptors were obtained from a woman older than 75 with acute or convalescent COVID-19.

The chain joins TRBV5-1 to TRBJ2-7; D may be TRBD1 (6 bases). In germline, CDR1 is SGHRS, CDR2 YFSETQ. V was cut by 7 bases and J by 3 bases, with 17 bases left in between. This CDR3 is built from 14 residues. CDR3 bases: TGCGCCAGCCGCGAATCGACAGGAGGCTACGAGCAGTACGTC. Translation gives CASRESTGGYEQYV.

The chain recombines TRBV3-1 (or the pseudogene TRBV3-2) with TRBJ2-2; TRBD2 agrees at 9 bases. The CDR3 runs to 15 residues. With 5 bases clipped from V and 4 bases from J, the junction kept 5 bases outside the gene matches. The germline V gene encodes CDR1 LGHDT and CDR2 YNNKEL (reference sequence). The CDR3 loop reads CASSAGGSGTGELFF. CDR3 bases: TGTGCCAGCAGCGCGGGGGGGTCGGGCACCGGGGAGCTGTTTTTT.

This chain uses TRBV24-1 with TRBJ2-1; D gene unclear. From germline, CDR1 is KGHDR and CDR2 SFDVKD. The CDR3 is 13 amino acids. Trimming removed 5 bases from V and 10 bases from J, with 14 bases in between. CDR3: CATSGNSLREQFF. The CDR3 DNA is TGTGCCACCAGTGGAAACTCCCTTCGGGAGCAGTTCTTC.

This sequence joins TRBV9 and TRBJ1-5; maybe TRBD1 (6 bases). Trimming cost V 4 bases and J 2 bases, with 10 bases left between them. The length of the CDR3 is 14 residues. From germline, CDR1 is SGDLS and CDR2 YYNGEE. CDR3 sequence: CASSRGGGNQPQHF. The CDR3 bases are TGTGCCAGCAGCCGAGGGGGGGGCAATCAGCCCCAGCATTTT.

The chain couples TRBV2 to TRBJ2-1; TRBD2 agrees at 12 bases. Per germline, CDR1 SNHLY and CDR2 FYNNEI. Losses at the gene ends were 5 bases for V and 8 bases for J; bases not matched to a gene: 7. This CDR3 contains 15 residues. CDR3 in amino acids: CASSTLAGGRDEQFF. CDR3 DNA: TGTGCCAGCAGTACGCTAGCGGGGGGGCGAGATGAGCAGTTCTTC.

This chain links TRBV4-2 with TRBJ1-2; D unclear. The germline V gene has CDR1 LGHNA and CDR2 YNFKEQ. The CDR3 is made up of 15 amino acids. The germline V and J ends were trimmed by 0 bases and 0 bases, with 8 bases remaining between them. This CDR3 is CASSQEPGANYGYTF. The CDR3, as DNA: TGTGCCAGCAGCCAAGAGCCAGGCGCTAACTATGGCTACACCTTC.

V usage is TRBV18 and J usage is TRBJ1-4, with 8 bases lining up with TRBD1. CDR1 and CDR2 from the germline V gene are KGHSH and LQKENI. Trimming at V came to 4 bases and at J to 5 bases, leaving 3 bases not matched to a gene. CDR3 length equals 14 residues. CDR3 bases: TGTGCCAGCTCACAAGGGACAGGCAATGAAAAACTGTTTTTT. Translated: CASSQGTGNEKLFF.

The chain has TRBV7-3 and TRBJ1-2, with D tentatively TRBD1 (6 bases). The CDR3 is 14 amino acids. Trimming left V 5 bases short and J 2 bases short, with 12 bases between. Germline CDR1 SGHTA, CDR2 FQGTGA. CDR3 nucleotide sequence: TGTGCCAGCAGCCTCTCCCAGGGGAACTATGGCTACACCTTC. This translates into CASSLSQGNYGYTF.

J is TRBJ1-1 and V is TRBV6-5, with D perhaps TRBD1 (5 bases). V lost 7 bases, J lost 6 bases, and 9 bases lay in between. The CDR3 runs to 11 residues. Per germline, CDR1 MNHEY and CDR2 SVGAGI. The CDR3 is CASIRGSEAFF. DNA of the CDR3: TGTGCCAGCATCCGGGGGTCTGAAGCTTTCTTT.

The chain couples TRBV5-4 to TRBJ1-2; 12 positions match TRBD1. With V trimmed by 7 bases and J by 2 bases, 9 bases remained unmatched. Per the germline V gene, CDR1 is SGHNT and CDR2 is YYREEE (reference sequence). The CDR3 consists of 16 residues. The CDR3 here is CASLPGQGAPNYGYTF. In DNA, the CDR3 is TGTGCCAGCTTACCGGGACAGGGGGCACCGAACTATGGCTACACCTTC.

The gene calls are TRBV29-1 and TRBJ1-5, with D perhaps matching TRBD1 (5 bases). The CDR3 is 13 amino acids. Germline V CDR1 and CDR2: SQVTM, ANQGSEA. Trimming stripped 4 bases from V and 2 bases from J, with 9 bases between. The CDR3 DNA is TGCAGCGTTGGGACAACCCGCAATCAGCCCCAGCATTTT. Amino acids: CSVGTTRNQPQHF.

The chain couples TRBV9 to TRBJ1-2; D may be TRBD1 (5 bases). CDR3 length: 14 amino acids. V shed 2 bases and J shed 6 bases, with 14 bases lying between them. Per the germline V gene, CDR1 is SGDLS and CDR2 is YYNGEE. CDR3 in amino acids: CASSVQGPVDGYTF. CDR3 bases: TGTGCCAGCAGCGTGCAGGGTCCCGTGGATGGCTACACCTTC.

This chain connects TRBV24-1 to TRBJ2-5, with D possibly TRBD1 on 6 matching bases. The germline V gene has CDR1 KGHDR and CDR2 SFDVKD. The CDR3 runs 16 residues. Deletions cut 2 bases from V and 3 bases from J, with 15 bases between. CDR3 protein: CATSDSTGSREETQYF. The DNA for the CDR3 is TGTGCCACCAGTGATTCGACAGGCAGCAGGGAAGAGACCCAGTACTTC.

V usage is TRBV10-3 and J usage is TRBJ2-2; TRBD2 matches at 8 bases. Trimming removed 4 bases from V and 4 bases from J; junction bases left unmatched: 2. The germline CDR1 and CDR2 sequences are ENHRY and SYGVKD. The length of the CDR3 is 14 residues. CDR3 sequence reads: CAISVGGATGELFF. The CDR3 DNA follows: TGTGCCATCAGTGTCGGGGGGGCCACCGGGGAGCTGTTTTTT.

The count of this clone is one. This chain uses TRBV11-3 with TRBJ1-1, with D possibly matching TRBD1 (5 bases). The germline V gene encodes CDR1 SGHNT and CDR2 YENEEA. CDR3 size: 15 residues. The germline V and J ends were trimmed by 5 bases and 1 base, with 14 bases remaining between them. The CDR3 coding sequence is TGTGCCAGCAGCACCGGGGGTCCAGGGAACACTGAAGCTTTCTTT. Translating gives CASSTGGPGNTEAFF. Full variable domain (remainder filled in from reference TRBV11-3 and TRBJ1-1): EAGVVQSPRYKIIEKKQPVAFWCNPISGHNTLYWYLQNLGQGPELLIRYENEEAVDDSQLPKDRFSAERLKGVDSTLKIQPAELGDSAVYLCASSTGGPGNTEAFFGQGTRLTVV.

The V and J genes are TRBV18 and TRBJ1-2; 10 bases are a match to TRBD1. This CDR3 has 16 amino acids. The ends lost 5 bases at V and 4 bases at J; junction bases unmatched: 10. Looked up from germline, CDR1 is KGHSH and CDR2 is LQKENI. The DNA for the CDR3 is TGTGCCAGCTCAGCAACCCCGGGACAGGGGTCCTATGGCTACACCTTC. This encodes CASSATPGQGSYGYTF.

The chain recombines TRBV28 with TRBJ2-2, with D possibly being TRBD2 (7 bases). The germline V gene encodes CDR1 MDHEN and CDR2 SYDVKM. Trimming stripped 5 bases from V and 4 bases from J, with 14 bases between. CDR3 length: 15 amino acids. The CDR3 is CASSPRGAGTGELFF. The CDR3 nucleotides are TGTGCCAGCAGTCCCCGGGGGGCGGGCACCGGGGAGCTGTTTTTT.

This clone was picked up a small number of times. J is TRBJ2-7 and V is TRBV11-1, with TRBD2 matching 10 bases. The CDR3 is made up of 16 amino acids. J gave up 2 bases and V 5 bases, and 9 bases lay outside the gene matches. Germline V lookup: CDR1 SGHAT, CDR2 FQDESV (reference sequence). In nucleotides, the CDR3 is TGTGCCAGCAGCGATCTACTAGCGGGGCCTCCCTACGAGCAGTACTTC. Translating it yields CASSDLLAGPPYEQYF.

The genes are TRBV27 and TRBJ1-2, with TRBD1 identical over 9 bases. The V gene end was trimmed by 9 bases and the J gene end by 8 bases; junction bases not matched to a gene: 7. This CDR3 region has 12 residues. Per germline, CDR1 MNHEY and CDR2 SMNVEV (reference sequence). CDR3 DNA sequence: TGTGCCAGTAAAGACAGGGGGGGAGGCTACACCTTC. Translating gives CASKDRGGGYTF.

The genes are TRBV7-9 and TRBJ1-1; D is possibly TRBD1 (6 bases). Trimming took off 5 bases at V and 1 base at J, with 14 bases between the two ends. CDR1 SEHNR and CDR2 FQNEAQ come from the germline V gene (reference sequence). This CDR3 spans 15 amino acids. CDR3 sequence: CASSPGMGANTEAFF. DNA of the CDR3: TGTGCCAGCAGCCCGGGCATGGGGGCGAACACTGAAGCTTTCTTT.

The rearrangement links TRBV6-5 to TRBJ1-1; 9 bases agree with TRBD1. This CDR3 region has 14 residues. Germline V CDR1 and CDR2: MNHEY, SVGAGI. Unmatched junction bases numbered 7, after V lost 5 bases and J lost 6 bases. The CDR3 sequence is CASSRNRGRAEAFF. For the CDR3, the DNA is TGTGCCAGCAGTCGGAACAGGGGGCGAGCTGAAGCTTTCTTT.

This clone occurred a few times. V gene TRBV4-2 combines with J gene TRBJ1-1, with TRBD1 as a possible D gene (5 bases). V shed 3 bases and J shed 11 bases, with 19 bases lying between them. The CDR3 sequence is 14 residues long. Germline values: CDR1 LGHNA, CDR2 YNFKEQ. This CDR3 is CASSQEGKGRAAFF. CDR3 DNA: TGTGCCAGCAGCCAGGAGGGGAAGGGCAGGGCCGCTTTCTTT.

The rearrangement uses TRBV7-3 and TRBJ1-6; D uncertain. Trimming shortened V by 6 bases and J by 10 bases, and 13 bases separated the two germline ends. CDR3 size: 13 residues. Germline V gives CDR1 SGHTA, CDR2 FQGTGA. The CDR3 DNA sequence: TGTGCCAGCAGTCCTACCGGGGAATCACCCCTCCACTTT. Translated, it gives CASSPTGESPLHF.

V gene TRBV4-1 combines with J gene TRBJ1-1, with D possibly TRBD1 on 6 matching bases. Per the germline V gene, CDR1 is MGHRA and CDR2 is YSYEKL. CDR3 length: 15 residues. V was pared by 3 bases and J by 4 bases, with 15 bases between. CDR3 sequence: CASSHPARGITEAFF. The CDR3 DNA follows: TGCGCCAGCAGCCACCCGGCCAGGGGTATCACTGAAGCTTTCTTT.

Remarks on this clone: No DNA is shown, since the ends of the CDR3 on it are uncertain; the CDR3 is the one TCRdb lists. V gene TRBV3-1 (or the pseudogene TRBV3-2) combines with J gene TRBJ2-1; the table's D call, TRBD1, was not checked against the DNA. Including both end residues, the CDR3 is 14 amino acids long. Germline V gene sequence: CDR1 LGHDT, CDR2 YNNKEL (reference sequence). This CDR3 is CASSQVGKGTGLVF.

The chain is built from TRBV18 and TRBJ1-5; 10 bases line up with TRBD1. The V gene end was trimmed by 6 bases and the J gene end by 1 base; junction bases not matched to a gene: 3. CDR1 and CDR2 (germline): KGHSH, LQKENI. There are 15 residues in the CDR3. The CDR3 DNA reads as TGTGCCAGCTCGGGACAGGGGTTGAGCAATCAGCCCCAGCATTTT. As protein: CASSGQGLSNQPQHF.

This chain connects TRBV4-1 to TRBJ2-4; unclear D gene. Germline-derived CDR1 and CDR2 are MGHRA and YSYEKL. The CDR3 is 17 residues long. V was shortened by 0 bases and J by 0 bases, with 12 bases between the two germline ends. CDR3 sequence: CASSQESQNQAKNIQYF. In DNA form, the CDR3 reads TGCGCCAGCAGCCAAGAGTCGCAGAACCAAGCCAAAAACATTCAGTACTTC.

Note on this clone: A read error may account for a junction end that differs from germline. V and J are TRBV7-7 and TRBJ2-1; 7 bases align to TRBD2. This CDR3 has 13 residues. The V gene's germline CDR1 is SSHAT and CDR2 FNYEAQ (reference sequence). The CDR3 region is CASSLGGSNEQFF. The CDR3 DNA sequence: TGTGCTAGCAGCTTGGGAGGGTCGAATGAGCAGTTCTTC.

This chain connects TRBV9 to TRBJ2-1; 7 bases are a match to TRBD2. The junction had 9 bases not matched to a gene; V was cut back by 0 bases and J by 3 bases. The CDR3 length is 17 residues. Germline CDR1 reads SGDLS; CDR2 reads YYNGEE. This CDR3 is CASSVVGASGLYNEQFF. The CDR3, as DNA: TGTGCCAGCAGCGTAGTAGGGGCTAGCGGTCTCTACAATGAGCAGTTCTTC.

The CDR3 DNA reads TGTGCCAGCAGCTTAATACAGGGGAACACTGAAGCTTTCTTT. Protein sequence: CASSLIQGNTEAFF. This chain uses TRBV7-2 with TRBJ1-1, with D possibly being TRBD1 (6 bases). Trimming stripped 2 bases from V and 1 base from J, with 8 bases between. CDR3 length equals 14 residues. Germline values: CDR1 SGHTA, CDR2 FQGNSA. Variable domain in full (rest from reference TRBV7-2 and TRBJ1-1): GAGVSQSPSNKVTEKGKDVELRCDPISGHTALYWYRQSLGQGLEFLIYFQGNSAPDKSGLPSDRFSAERTGGSVSTLTIQRTQQEDSAVYLCASSLIQGNTEAFFGQGTRLTVV.

V and J are TRBV25-1 and TRBJ1-1, with 8 bases fitting TRBD1. The J segment lost 4 bases and the V segment lost 6 bases, leaving 7 bases of the junction unmatched. Per the germline V gene, CDR1 is MGHDK and CDR2 is SYGVNS. This CDR3 contains 14 residues. This CDR3 reads CASSDPTGGTEAFF. DNA of the CDR3: TGTGCCAGCAGCGACCCAACAGGGGGCACTGAAGCTTTCTTT.